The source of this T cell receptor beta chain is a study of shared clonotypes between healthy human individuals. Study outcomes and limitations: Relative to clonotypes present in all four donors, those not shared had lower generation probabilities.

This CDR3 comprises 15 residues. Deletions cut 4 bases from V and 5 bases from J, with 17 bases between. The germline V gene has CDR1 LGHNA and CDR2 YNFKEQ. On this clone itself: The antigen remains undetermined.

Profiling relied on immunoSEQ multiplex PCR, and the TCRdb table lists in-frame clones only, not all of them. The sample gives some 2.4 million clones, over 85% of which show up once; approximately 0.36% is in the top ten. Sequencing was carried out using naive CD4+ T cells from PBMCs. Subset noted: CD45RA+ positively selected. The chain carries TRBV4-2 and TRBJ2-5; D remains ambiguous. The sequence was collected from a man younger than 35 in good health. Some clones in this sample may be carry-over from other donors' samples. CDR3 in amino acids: CASSPSATVHETQYF. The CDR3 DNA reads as TGTGCCAGCAGCCCTAGTGCTACGGTCCACGAGACCCAGTACTTC.